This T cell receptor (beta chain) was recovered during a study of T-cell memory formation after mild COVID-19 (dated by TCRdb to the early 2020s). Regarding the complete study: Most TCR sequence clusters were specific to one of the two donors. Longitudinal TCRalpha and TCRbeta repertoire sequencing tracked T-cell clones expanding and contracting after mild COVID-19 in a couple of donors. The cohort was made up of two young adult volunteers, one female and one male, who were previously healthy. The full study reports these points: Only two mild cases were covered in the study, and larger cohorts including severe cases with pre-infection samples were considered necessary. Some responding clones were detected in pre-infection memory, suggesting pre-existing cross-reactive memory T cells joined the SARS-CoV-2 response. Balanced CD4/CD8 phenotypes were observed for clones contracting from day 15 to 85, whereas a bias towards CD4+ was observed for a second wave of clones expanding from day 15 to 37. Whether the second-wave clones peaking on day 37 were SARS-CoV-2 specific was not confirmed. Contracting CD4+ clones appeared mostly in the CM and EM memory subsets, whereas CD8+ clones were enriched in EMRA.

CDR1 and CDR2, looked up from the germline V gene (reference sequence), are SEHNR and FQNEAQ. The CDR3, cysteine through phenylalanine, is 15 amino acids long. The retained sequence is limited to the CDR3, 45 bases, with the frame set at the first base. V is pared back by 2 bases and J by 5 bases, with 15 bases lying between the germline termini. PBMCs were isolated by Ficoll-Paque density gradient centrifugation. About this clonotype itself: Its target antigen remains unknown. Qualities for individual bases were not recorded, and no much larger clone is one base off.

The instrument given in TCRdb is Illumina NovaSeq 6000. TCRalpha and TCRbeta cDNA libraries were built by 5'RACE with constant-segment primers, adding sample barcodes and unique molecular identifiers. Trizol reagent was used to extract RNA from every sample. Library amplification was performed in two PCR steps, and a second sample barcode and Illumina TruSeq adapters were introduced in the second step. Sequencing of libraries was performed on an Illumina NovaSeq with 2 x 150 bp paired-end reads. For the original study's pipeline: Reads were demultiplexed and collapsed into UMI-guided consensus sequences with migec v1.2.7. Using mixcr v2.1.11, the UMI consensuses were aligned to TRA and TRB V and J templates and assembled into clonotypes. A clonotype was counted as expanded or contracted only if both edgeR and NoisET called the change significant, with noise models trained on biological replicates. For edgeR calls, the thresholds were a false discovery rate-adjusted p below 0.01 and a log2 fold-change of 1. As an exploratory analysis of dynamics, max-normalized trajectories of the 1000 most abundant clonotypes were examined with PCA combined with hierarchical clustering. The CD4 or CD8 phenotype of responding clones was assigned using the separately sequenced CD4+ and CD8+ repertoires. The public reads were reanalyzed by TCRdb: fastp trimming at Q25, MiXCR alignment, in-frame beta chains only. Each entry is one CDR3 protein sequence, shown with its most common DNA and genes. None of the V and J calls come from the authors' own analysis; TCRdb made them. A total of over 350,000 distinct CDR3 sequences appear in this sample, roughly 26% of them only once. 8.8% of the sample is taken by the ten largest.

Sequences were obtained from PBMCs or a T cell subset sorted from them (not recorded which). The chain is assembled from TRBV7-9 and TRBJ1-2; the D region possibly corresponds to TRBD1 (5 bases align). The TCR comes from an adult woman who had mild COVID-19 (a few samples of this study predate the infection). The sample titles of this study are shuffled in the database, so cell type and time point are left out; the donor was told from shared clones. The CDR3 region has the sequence CASSLTTDTHYGYTF. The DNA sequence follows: TGTGCCAGCAGCTTAACGACAGACACCCATTATGGCTACACCTTC.